The 27 T cell receptor beta chains presented below share a single source sample, sequenced in a study of blood T cell repertoires in COVID-19. This table comes from immunoSEQ multiplex PCR, and its TCRdb copy is limited to in-frame clones, with some not included. The sample includes roughly 150,000 clones, roughly 84% seen only once; the top ten take approximately 10%. Sequencing used peripheral blood. The receptors stem from a man in his 70s with active or convalescent COVID-19.

V usage is TRBV7-6 and J usage is TRBJ1-5; unclear D gene. Trimming shortened V by 1 base and J by 9 bases, and 10 bases separated the two germline ends. CDR3 length: 13 residues. Germline CDR1 reads SGHVS; CDR2 reads FNYEAQ. In nucleotides, the CDR3 is TGTGCCAGCAGCTTAGTCGGTTCGGGGCCCCAGCATTTT. Encoded protein: CASSLVGSGPQHF.

The CDR3 here is CASGENPAGDYGYTF. CDR3 coding DNA: TGTGCTAGTGGTGAAAACCCGGCAGGGGACTATGGCTACACCTTC. The genes are TRBV12-5 and TRBJ1-2; D perhaps matches TRBD1 (6 bases). This CDR3 is built from 15 residues. CDR1 is LGHNT and CDR2 is FRNRAP in the germline V gene. Between the trimmed V and J ends, which lost 5 bases and 3 bases, there was a span of 16 bases.

This clone was counted a few times. The genes are TRBV6-2 or TRBV6-3 and TRBJ1-5; TRBD1 might be the D (6 bases). Trimming removed 0 bases at V and 1 base at J, with 13 bases between. In germline, CDR1 is MNHEY, CDR2 SVGEGT. The CDR3 extends over 17 amino acids. The DNA for the CDR3 is TGTGCCAGCAGTTACTCCTGGGGGCGCGGGAGCAATCAGCCCCAGCATTTT. Protein: CASSYSWGRGSNQPQHF.

The rearrangement joins TRBV5-1 to TRBJ1-2; no clear D gene. Per germline, CDR1 SGHRS and CDR2 YFSETQ. The CDR3 has 13 residues. V shed 1 base and J shed 4 bases, with 8 bases lying between them. CDR3 region: CASSLSGIYGYTF. CDR3 nucleotides: TGCGCCAGCAGCTTGAGCGGGATCTATGGCTACACCTTC.

This clone was seen a few times. The chain has TRBV6-6 and TRBJ1-2; tentative D call: TRBD1 (6 bases). The CDR3 covers 13 residues. The V end lost 6 bases, the J end lost 4 bases, and 12 bases lay between the germline ends. Germline V gives CDR1 MNHNY, CDR2 SVGAGI (reference sequence). The CDR3: CASSPGQSYGYTF. As DNA, the CDR3 is TGTGCCAGCAGCCCCGGACAGAGCTATGGCTACACCTTC.

V gene TRBV6-5 combines with J gene TRBJ2-7, with D possibly TRBD2 on 6 matching bases. This CDR3 has 14 amino acids. Trimming removed 6 bases from V and 1 base from J, with 13 bases in between. Per germline, CDR1 MNHEY and CDR2 SVGAGI. The CDR3 spells CASRAGTPSYEQYF. The CDR3 bases are TGTGCCAGCAGGGCGGGGACCCCTTCCTACGAGCAGTACTTC.

The chain recombines TRBV4-3 with TRBJ2-3, with a tentative D call TRBD2 (6 bases). CDR3 size: 15 residues. CDR1 and CDR2 from the germline V gene are LGHNA and YSLEER. The V end lost 2 bases, the J end lost 6 bases, and 15 bases lay between the germline ends. The CDR3 DNA follows: TGCGCCAGCAGCCAATCCGGGAGTCCAATTGATACGCAGTATTTT. Its translation is CASSQSGSPIDTQYF.

The J gene is TRBJ1-3, the V gene TRBV2; D is undetermined. Germline CDR1 is SNHLY and CDR2 is FYNNEI. Trimming left V 7 bases short and J 0 bases short, with 10 bases between. The CDR3 is 14 amino acids. CDR3 nucleotides: TGTGCCAGCAATACGCCGGGCTCTGGAAACACCATATATTTT. Translation: CASNTPGSGNTIYF.

The V call is TRBV24-1, the J call TRBJ2-1; maybe TRBD1 (6 bases). This CDR3 is built from 13 residues. Trimming stripped 1 base from V and 10 bases from J, with 10 bases between. Per germline, CDR1 KGHDR and CDR2 SFDVKD. The CDR3 protein is CATSDLSRGEQFF. DNA of the CDR3: TGTGCCACCAGTGATTTATCGAGGGGGGAGCAGTTCTTC.

This chain uses TRBV7-3 with TRBJ2-7; no firm D call. From germline, CDR1 is SGHTA and CDR2 FQGTGA. CDR3 length: 15 amino acids. Trimming removed 3 bases from V and 0 bases from J, with 12 bases in between. The CDR3 DNA follows: TGTGCCAGCAGCTTGACCGGGTCCAGCTCCTACGAGCAGTACTTC. This codes for CASSLTGSSSYEQYF.

The rearrangement joins TRBV18 to TRBJ1-3; 10 bases map to TRBD1. The CDR3 extends over 16 amino acids. The J segment lost 2 bases and the V segment lost 6 bases, leaving 7 bases of the junction unmatched. Per germline, CDR1 KGHSH and CDR2 LQKENI. CDR3 nucleotide sequence: TGTGCCAGCTCCCAGTCGGGACAGGGGACTGGAAACACCATATATTTT. Its translation is CASSQSGQGTGNTIYF. The full variable domain, rest sourced from reference TRBV18 and TRBJ1-3, is NAGVMQNPRHLVRRRGQEARLRCSPMKGHSHVYWYRQLPEEGLKFMVYLQKENIIDESGMPKERFSAEFPKEGPSILRIQQVVRGDSAAYFCASSQSGQGTGNTIYFGEGSWLTVV.

The J gene is TRBJ1-1, the V gene TRBV9; 7 bases map to TRBD1. The CDR3 covers 14 residues. The ends lost 6 bases at V and 1 base at J; junction bases unmatched: 6. CDR1 and CDR2 (germline): SGDLS, YYNGEE. The CDR3 region is CASTRQGPNTEAFF. CDR3 coding DNA: TGTGCCAGCACCAGACAGGGCCCGAACACTGAAGCTTTCTTT.

The genes are TRBV7-8 and TRBJ1-5; D is unresolved. V lost 1 base and J lost 7, with 14 bases in between. Germline V gene lookup returns CDR1 SGHVS and CDR2 FQNEAQ. The length of the CDR3 is 15 residues. The CDR3 sequence: CASSLGRVAGQPQHF. In DNA, the CDR3 is TGTGCCAGCAGCTTAGGCCGCGTTGCGGGGCAGCCCCAGCATTTT.

The V gene is TRBV18, the J gene TRBJ1-1; D is possibly TRBD1 (6 bases). The CDR3 contains 14 residues. V lost 4 bases and J lost 6, with 15 bases in between. Germline CDR1 and CDR2: KGHSH and LQKENI. In DNA form, the CDR3 reads TGTGCCAGCTCACTTCAGGGGTTTGGGGCTGAAGCTTTCTTT. Its protein is CASSLQGFGAEAFF.

The chain is built from TRBV18 and TRBJ2-1; the match to TRBD2 covers 7 bases. With 2 bases clipped from V and 3 bases from J, the junction kept 4 bases outside the gene matches. In germline, CDR1 is KGHSH, CDR2 LQKENI. The CDR3 loop spans 15 amino acids. CDR3 sequence: CASSPSSGGYNEQFF. As DNA, the CDR3 is TGTGCCAGCTCACCATCTAGCGGAGGCTACAATGAGCAGTTCTTC.

Points on this clone: The same CDR3 can be traced to other DNA sequences in this sample. The chain recombines TRBV18 with TRBJ1-1; no firm D call. The CDR3 extends over 13 amino acids. The V and J ends lost 2 bases and 1 base respectively, with 5 bases between them. The V gene's germline CDR1 is KGHSH and CDR2 LQKENI. CDR3 residues: CASSPDKNTEAFF. The CDR3 DNA is TGTGCCAGCTCACCAGACAAGAACACTGAAGCTTTCTTT.

The chain couples TRBV18 to TRBJ2-5, with 7 bases identical to TRBD1. The V segment lost 4 bases and the J segment 4 bases; nucleotides outside the gene matches: 9. The CDR3 has 15 amino acids. CDR1 is KGHSH and CDR2 is LQKENI in the germline V gene. The CDR3 DNA sequence: TGTGCCAGCTCACTCACCGCCAGGGGGACAGAGACCCAGTACTTC. Translating it yields CASSLTARGTETQYF. Looking up the rest from reference TRBV18 and TRBJ2-5 gives the full variable domain: NAGVMQNPRHLVRRRGQEARLRCSPMKGHSHVYWYRQLPEEGLKFMVYLQKENIIDESGMPKERFSAEFPKEGPSILRIQQVVRGDSAAYFCASSLTARGTETQYFGPGTRLLVL.

This chain joins TRBV7-6 and TRBJ2-1, with TRBD1 matching 9 bases. V lost 4 bases, J lost 4 bases, and 5 bases stayed unmatched. The CDR3 totals 15 residues. Germline V lookup: CDR1 SGHVS, CDR2 FNYEAQ. CDR3 DNA: TGTGCCAGCAGCTCCACGACAGGGGGTTACAATGAGCAGTTCTTC. Its protein product is CASSSTTGGYNEQFF.

As to this clone: The sample carries other DNA sequences with the same CDR3. The genes are TRBV5-1 and TRBJ1-1, with TRBD1 as a possible D gene (5 bases). The CDR3 totals 14 residues. Germline CDR1 reads SGHRS; CDR2 reads YFSETQ. V was cut by 1 base and J by 1 base, with 8 bases left in between. Here the CDR3 reads CASSLRQGNTEAFF. Here the CDR3 DNA reads TGCGCCAGCAGCTTGCGGCAGGGGAACACTGAAGCTTTCTTT.

The V call is TRBV14, the J call TRBJ1-6, with 7 bases lining up with TRBD1. Trimming at V came to 3 bases and at J to 7 bases, leaving 6 bases not matched to a gene. The CDR3 sequence is 15 residues long. CDR1 is SGHDN and CDR2 is FVKESK in the germline V gene. The CDR3 loop is CASSQMTGNNSPLHF. Written as DNA, the CDR3 is TGTGCCAGCAGCCAGATGACAGGGAACAATTCACCCCTCCACTTT.

Regarding this clone: Sequence at one end of the junction differs from germline and may be a read error. This sequence joins TRBV20-1 and TRBJ2-7; TRBD1 agrees at 7 bases. CDR1 DFQATT and CDR2 SNEGSKA come from the germline V gene (reference sequence). CDR3 length equals 11 residues. CDR3 loop: CSAGDRDEQYF. The CDR3 DNA reads as TGCAGTGCTGGAGACAGGGACGAGCAGTACTTC.

The chain combines TRBV18 with TRBJ2-7, with D tentatively TRBD1 (5 bases). The V and J ends lost 3 bases and 4 bases respectively, with 7 bases between them. The CDR3 runs to 12 residues. From germline, CDR1 is KGHSH and CDR2 LQKENI. The chain's CDR3 is CASSPDIYEQYF. Here the CDR3 DNA reads TGTGCCAGCTCACCGGACATATACGAGCAGTACTTC.

This clone was detected only a few times. The rearrangement links TRBV5-8 to TRBJ2-5; 7 bases align to TRBD1. Looked up from germline, CDR1 is SGHTS and CDR2 is YDEGEE. Trimming took 1 base from V and 2 from J; bases not matched to a gene: 5. The length of the CDR3 is 15 residues. CDR3 nucleotide sequence: TGTGCCAGCAGCTTGCCCGGGACAGCTCAAGAGACCCAGTACTTC. Amino acids: CASSLPGTAQETQYF.

This clone has only a few counts. This chain links TRBV5-5 with TRBJ2-2; unclear D gene. Between the trimmed V and J ends, which lost 5 bases and 0 bases, there was a span of 11 bases. The CDR3 is made up of 15 amino acids. Germline CDR1 is SGHKS and CDR2 is YYEKEE (reference sequence). DNA for the CDR3: TGTGCCAGCAGGTATAACACGCCGAACACCGGGGAGCTGTTTTTT. It encodes CASRYNTPNTGELFF.

The chain recombines TRBV15 with TRBJ2-1; 9 positions agree with TRBD2. There are 17 residues in the CDR3. Germline V gene sequence: CDR1 LNHNV, CDR2 YYDKDF (reference sequence). The ends lost 2 bases at V and 7 bases at J; junction bases unmatched: 12. The CDR3 spells CATSRPLSSGIRNEQFF. In DNA, the CDR3 is TGTGCCACCAGCAGACCCCTTTCTAGCGGGATACGGAATGAGCAGTTCTTC.

The chain joins TRBV20-1 to TRBJ2-1; D is undetermined. The germline CDR1 and CDR2 sequences are DFQATT and SNEGSKA (reference sequence). V was trimmed by 2 bases and J by 9 bases, leaving 8 bases between them. The CDR3 runs to 11 residues. The CDR3 loop reads CSARFPLEQFF. DNA for the CDR3: TGCAGTGCTAGATTCCCCCTTGAGCAGTTCTTC.

This clone was seen only a few times. The J gene is TRBJ1-2, the V gene TRBV29-1, with D maybe TRBD1 (6 bases). The germline gives CDR1 SQVTM, CDR2 ANQGSEA. Trimming left V 4 bases short and J 5 bases short, with 14 bases between. The CDR3 length is 13 residues. The CDR3 sequence is CSVADPTGYGYTF. As DNA, the CDR3 is TGCAGCGTTGCCGACCCCACAGGGTATGGCTACACCTTC.